The clone carrying this T cell receptor (beta chain) was observed a few times. Antigen specificity is unknown. This beta chain is a stray sequence in a library constructed for alpha chains; its clone size is not meaningful. The data originate from a study of spatial heterogeneity in lung cancer. Overall study context: Consistent detection of more beta-chain than alpha-chain sequences was observed.

Findings of the study overall: Counts of expanded alpha and beta TCRs within tumors tracked the tumor nonsynonymous mutation count.

The time point here: sample taken at primary tumor resection. Unsorted whole RNA samples from tumor, nontumor lung or frozen PBMC were sequenced. Each CDR3 protein gets one entry after TCRdb re-called the 5' RACE reads with MiXCR. The profile shows approximately 12,000 distinct CDR3 sequences, under 6% of them singletons. With 3 bases removed from V and 7 bases from J, the gap between germline ends came to 16 bases. CDR3 size: 14 residues. The V gene's germline CDR1 is DFQATT and CDR2 SNEGSKA (reference sequence). This chain links TRBV20-1 with TRBJ1-5; perhaps TRBD1 as D (6 bases). The sample was lung tumor tissue, taken at surgery. The receptor was isolated from a male donor with early-stage non-small cell lung cancer. CDR3 loop: CSASPPGARQPQHF. CDR3 DNA sequence: TGCAGTGCTAGCCCCCCAGGGGCAAGGCAGCCCCAGCATTTT.